This passage covers 21 T cell receptor beta chains from one sample sequenced in a study of spatial heterogeneity in lung cancer. Study-level results: How many expanded intratumoral alpha and beta TCRs were present tracked the tumor mutation count, which was a count of nonsynonymous mutations.

TCRdb reprocessed the 5' RACE reads via MiXCR and lists one record per CDR3 protein. The table has 20,000 to 25,000 distinct CDR3 sequences, roughly 6.7% seen once; the top ten hold approximately 10%. These TCRs are of unknown antigen specificity. Specified time point: sample taken at primary tumor resection. The specimen comprised lung tumor tissue, sampled at surgery. These receptors were taken from a male donor with early-stage non-small cell lung cancer.

At least ten counts were recorded for this clonotype. The J gene is TRBJ2-1, the V gene TRBV6-2 or TRBV6-3, with TRBD2 identical over 8 bases. V shed 8 bases and J 0 bases; nucleotides not matched to a gene: 3. This CDR3 is built from 14 residues. Germline V gene sequence: CDR1 MNHEY, CDR2 SVGEGT. CDR3 sequence reads: CASASGSSYNEQFF. DNA of the CDR3: TGTGCCAGCGCCAGCGGGAGCTCCTACAATGAGCAGTTCTTC.

At least ten counts were recorded for this clonotype. The chain carries TRBV2 and TRBJ1-5, with 9 bases aligning to TRBD1. Germline CDR1 and CDR2: SNHLY and FYNNEI. The CDR3 covers 16 residues. V dropped 2 bases and J dropped 6; count of bases not matched to a gene: 8. DNA of the CDR3: TGTGCCAGCAGTGAAATAGGGACAGGGAAGAGTCAGCCCCAGCATTTT. This sequence encodes CASSEIGTGKSQPQHF. The full variable domain, completed using reference TRBV2 and TRBJ1-5, is EPEVTQTPSHQVTQMGQEVILRCVPISNHLYFYWYRQILGQKVEFLVSFYNNEISEKSEIFDDQFSVERPDGSNFTLKIRSTKLEDSAMYFCASSEIGTGKSQPQHFGDGTRLSIL.

Regarding this clonotype: The germline gene is not matched at one end of the junction; a read error may be the cause. V and J are TRBV27 and TRBJ1-5, with D perhaps TRBD1 (6 bases). Germline V gene sequence: CDR1 MNHEY, CDR2 SMNVEV (reference sequence). This CDR3 has 15 residues. The CDR3 loop reads CASSPGTLSNRPQHF. The CDR3 DNA follows: TGTGCCAGCAGTCCAGGGACATTATCCAATCGGCCCCAGCATTTT.

In this sample, this clonotype turned up many times. The chain employs TRBV5-1 and TRBJ2-5; D is uncertain. V lost 2 bases to trimming and J lost 5 bases, with 19 bases between them. This CDR3 is 16 amino acids long. CDR1 is SGHRS, CDR2 YFSETQ, per germline. This chain's CDR3 is CASSFGFYRGQETQYF. The CDR3 coding sequence is TGCGCCAGCAGCTTTGGCTTCTACCGAGGCCAGGAGACCCAGTACTTC.

Only a few counts were recorded for this clonotype. The chain is built from TRBV18 and TRBJ1-6; the D is unclear. The germline V gene encodes CDR1 KGHSH and CDR2 LQKENI. This CDR3 is 16 amino acids long. The V end was cut by 2 bases, the J end by 7 bases, with 15 bases between. CDR3 amino acids: CASSPGPPRPNSPLHF. CDR3 bases: TGTGCCAGCTCACCAGGTCCCCCTAGGCCGAATTCACCCCTCCACTTT.

This clonotype is termed medium-sized. V is TRBV6-5 and J is TRBJ2-5; D is tentatively TRBD1 or TRBD2 (7 bases each). The V gene's germline CDR1 is MNHEY and CDR2 SVGAGI. With 2 bases removed from V and 4 bases from J, the gap between germline ends came to 23 bases. The CDR3 covers 18 residues. CDR3 amino acids: CASSYGGEGAGRRETQYF. CDR3 DNA sequence: TGTGCCAGCAGTTACGGGGGGGAGGGGGCAGGGCGTCGAGAGACCCAGTACTTC.

This clonotype appeared a few times. The chain combines TRBV6-1 with TRBJ2-2, with 7 bases identical to TRBD2. Unmatched junction bases numbered 13, after V lost 6 bases and J lost 3 bases. CDR1 is MNHNS, CDR2 SASEGT, per germline. The CDR3 consists of 17 residues. The CDR3 region is CASSSGTTLLYTGELFF. CDR3 nucleotides: TGTGCCAGCAGCTCCGGGACTACTTTACTTTACACCGGGGAGCTGTTTTTT.

In its sample, this clonotype was seen many times. The chain recombines TRBV7-2 with TRBJ2-5; D ambiguous. This CDR3 is 13 amino acids long. V lost 0 bases and J 0 bases, leaving 2 bases between the germline ends. Germline assignment: CDR1 SGHTA and CDR2 FQGNSA. The DNA for the CDR3 is TGTGCCAGCAGCTTAGCCGACCAAGAGACCCAGTACTTC. Encoded protein: CASSLADQETQYF.

This clonotype was found a few times. This chain uses TRBV9 with TRBJ2-3; 9 positions match TRBD2. Germline CDR1 is SGDLS and CDR2 is YYNGEE. The J segment lost 6 bases and the V segment lost 0 bases, leaving 8 bases of the junction unmatched. The CDR3 consists of 16 residues. Here the CDR3 DNA reads TGTGCCAGCAGCGTAGGTCTAGCGGGGTCAGAGGATACGCAGTATTTT. Translation gives CASSVGLAGSEDTQYF. Complete variable domain (other parts from reference TRBV9 and TRBJ2-3): DSGVTQTPKHLITATGQRVTLRCSPRSGDLSVYWYQQSLDQGLQFLIQYYNGEERAKGNILERFSAQQFPDLHSELNLSSLELGDSALYFCASSVGLAGSEDTQYFGPGTRLTVL.

This clonotype was found many times. A read error may be the cause here, since a much bigger clone is one base away. The gene calls are TRBV5-1 and TRBJ2-7; D ambiguous. The germline CDR1 and CDR2 sequences are SGHRS and YFSETQ. This CDR3 contains 12 residues. The CDR3 nucleotides are TGCGCCAGCAGCTTGGAGGGCAGCAAAAAGCACTTC. Its translation is CASSLEGSKKHF.

This clonotype qualifies as medium-sized. The V and J genes are TRBV7-9 and TRBJ2-3, with unresolved D. CDR3 length: 16 amino acids. CDR1 and CDR2 (germline): SEHNR, FQNEAQ (reference sequence). Trimming cost V 7 bases and J 2 bases, with 19 bases left between them. The DNA of the CDR3 is TGTGCCAGCAACACTCACTTGGGCTTAAACACAGATACGCAGTATTTT. Its protein product is CASNTHLGLNTDTQYF.

This clonotype was picked up many times. The chain couples TRBV7-2 to TRBJ2-4; 9 positions match TRBD2. Trimming removed 5 bases from V and 5 bases from J; junction bases left unmatched: 10. Germline V gene data show CDR1 as SGHTA and CDR2 as FQGNSA. The CDR3 is 16 residues long. The CDR3 region is CASSVVATSGQNIQYF. The DNA of the CDR3 is TGTGCCAGCAGCGTTGTTGCTACTAGCGGGCAAAACATTCAGTACTTC. Full variable domain (missing parts from reference TRBV7-2 and TRBJ2-4): GAGVSQSPSNKVTEKGKDVELRCDPISGHTALYWYRQSLGQGLEFLIYFQGNSAPDKSGLPSDRFSAERTGGSVSTLTIQRTQQEDSAVYLCASSVVATSGQNIQYFGAGTRLSVL.

This clonotype showed up many times. The chain joins TRBV28 to TRBJ1-3; D is unresolved. This CDR3 contains 15 residues. Germline V gene data show CDR1 as MDHEN and CDR2 as SYDVKM. Trimming took off 3 bases at V and 4 bases at J, with 13 bases between the two ends. CDR3 nucleotides: TGTGCCAGCAGTTTTGGCAGGATCCTCGGAAACACCATATATTTT. Its translation is CASSFGRILGNTIYF. The complete variable domain, with remaining parts taken from reference TRBV28 and TRBJ1-3, reads DVKVTQSSRYLVKRTGEKVFLECVQDMDHENMFWYRQDPGLGLRLIYFSYDVKMKEKGDIPEGYSVSREKKERFSLILESASTNQTSMYLCASSFGRILGNTIYFGEGSWLTVV.

A few counts support this clonotype. V usage is TRBV12-3 or TRBV12-4 and J usage is TRBJ2-2; D remains unclear. V lost 2 bases and J 1 base, leaving 2 bases between the germline ends. This CDR3 is built from 13 residues. The CDR3 DNA reads as TGTGCCAGCAGTTTACAGAACACCGGGGAGCTGTTTTTT. Translation gives CASSLQNTGELFF.

This clonotype came up many times. The rearrangement joins TRBV28 to TRBJ1-5; 8 nucleotides line up with TRBD1. Germline CDR1 reads MDHEN; CDR2 reads SYDVKM. This CDR3 is built from 14 residues. J gave up 7 bases and V 3 bases, and 5 bases lay outside the gene matches. DNA of the CDR3: TGTGCCAGCAGTTTTGGACAGGGTTTGCAGCCCCAGCATTTT. It is translated as CASSFGQGLQPQHF.

A few counts support this clonotype. The chain uses TRBV2 and TRBJ2-2; 8 bases are shared with TRBD2. Trimming at V came to 6 bases and at J to 3 bases, leaving 3 bases not matched to a gene. The CDR3 consists of 14 residues. Germline V lookup: CDR1 SNHLY, CDR2 FYNNEI. This CDR3 reads CASSSGGYTGELFF. The CDR3 coding sequence is TGTGCCAGCAGCTCGGGGGGGTACACCGGGGAGCTGTTTTTT.

This clonotype was observed many times. The rearrangement joins TRBV5-1 to TRBJ2-7; D is uncertain. The CDR3 runs 14 residues. V was pared by 0 bases and J by 2 bases, with 9 bases between. Germline CDR1 SGHRS, CDR2 YFSETQ. The CDR3 region is CASSLVAAAYEQYF. The CDR3 nucleotides are TGCGCCAGCAGCTTGGTAGCAGCTGCCTACGAGCAGTACTTC.

This clonotype is termed medium-sized. The chain has TRBV5-1 and TRBJ2-6; 9 bases fit TRBD1. The germline V gene encodes CDR1 SGHRS and CDR2 YFSETQ. CDR3 length: 17 residues. V was clipped by 4 bases and J by 4 bases; unmatched bases: 9. The CDR3: CASSPGTGYVGANVLTF. The CDR3 coding sequence is TGCGCCAGCAGCCCCGGGACAGGGTACGTCGGGGCCAACGTCCTGACTTTC.

This clonotype has a count of ten or more. The chain combines TRBV5-1 with TRBJ2-7; 8 bases fit TRBD1. CDR3 length: 14 amino acids. V shed 0 bases and J 7 bases; nucleotides not matched to a gene: 6. Germline loops: CDR1 SGHRS, CDR2 YFSETQ. CDR3 region: CASSLDGQGLEQYF. The CDR3 region has the DNA TGCGCCAGCAGCTTGGATGGACAGGGTCTTGAGCAGTACTTC.

At least ten counts were recorded for this clonotype. The chain is built from TRBV7-8 and TRBJ2-3; D perhaps matches TRBD2 (7 bases). Trimming stripped 5 bases from V and 6 bases from J, with 27 bases between. In germline, CDR1 is SGHVS, CDR2 FQNEAQ. CDR3 length equals 18 residues. The CDR3 DNA reads TGTGCCAGCAGCCTACGGAGGCCTAGGGAGGGGGTCCAGGATACGCAGTATTTT. As protein: CASSLRRPREGVQDTQYF. Drawing the rest from reference TRBV7-8 and TRBJ2-3, the complete variable domain is GAGVSQSPRYKVAKRGQDVALRCDPISGHVSLFWYQQALGQGPEFLTYFQNEAQLDKSGLPSDRFFAERPEGSVSTLKIQRTQQEDSAVYLCASSLRRPREGVQDTQYFGPGTRLTVL.

This clonotype occurred many times. The chain recombines TRBV6-5 with TRBJ2-7; TRBD1 aligns across 8 bases. CDR3 length: 15 residues. Looked up from germline, CDR1 is MNHEY and CDR2 is SVGAGI. V lost 0 bases and J lost 4; bases outside the gene matches: 5. The CDR3 loop is CASSYSGQDAYEQYF. The DNA for the CDR3 is TGTGCCAGCAGTTACTCGGGACAGGATGCGTACGAGCAGTACTTC.